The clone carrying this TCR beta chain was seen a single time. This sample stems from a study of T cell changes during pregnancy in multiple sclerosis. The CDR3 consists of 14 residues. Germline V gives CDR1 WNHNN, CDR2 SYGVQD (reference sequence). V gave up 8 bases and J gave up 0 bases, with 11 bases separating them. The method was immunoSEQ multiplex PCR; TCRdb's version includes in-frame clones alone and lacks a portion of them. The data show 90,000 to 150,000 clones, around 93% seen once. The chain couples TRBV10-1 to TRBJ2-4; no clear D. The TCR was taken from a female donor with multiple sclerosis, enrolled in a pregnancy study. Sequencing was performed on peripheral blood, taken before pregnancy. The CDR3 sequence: CASHCQLAKNIQYF. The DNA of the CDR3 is TGCGCCAGCCATTGCCAGTTAGCCAAAAACATTCAGTACTTC.